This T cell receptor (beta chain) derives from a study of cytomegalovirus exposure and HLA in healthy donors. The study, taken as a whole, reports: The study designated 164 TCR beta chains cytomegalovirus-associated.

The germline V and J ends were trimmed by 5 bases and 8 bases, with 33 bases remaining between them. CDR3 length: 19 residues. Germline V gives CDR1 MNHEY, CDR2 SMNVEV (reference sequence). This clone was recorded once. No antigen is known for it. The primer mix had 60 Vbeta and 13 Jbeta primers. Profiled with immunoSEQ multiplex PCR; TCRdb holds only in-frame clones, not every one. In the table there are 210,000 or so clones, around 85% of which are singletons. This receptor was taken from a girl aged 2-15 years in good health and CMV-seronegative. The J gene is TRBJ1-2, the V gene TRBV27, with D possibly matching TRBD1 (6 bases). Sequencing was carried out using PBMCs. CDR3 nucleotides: TGTGCCAGCAGTCCCGCGAACGATTGGGCAAAAATGGGGGCCGGGGGCTACACCTTC. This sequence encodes CASSPANDWAKMGAGGYTF.